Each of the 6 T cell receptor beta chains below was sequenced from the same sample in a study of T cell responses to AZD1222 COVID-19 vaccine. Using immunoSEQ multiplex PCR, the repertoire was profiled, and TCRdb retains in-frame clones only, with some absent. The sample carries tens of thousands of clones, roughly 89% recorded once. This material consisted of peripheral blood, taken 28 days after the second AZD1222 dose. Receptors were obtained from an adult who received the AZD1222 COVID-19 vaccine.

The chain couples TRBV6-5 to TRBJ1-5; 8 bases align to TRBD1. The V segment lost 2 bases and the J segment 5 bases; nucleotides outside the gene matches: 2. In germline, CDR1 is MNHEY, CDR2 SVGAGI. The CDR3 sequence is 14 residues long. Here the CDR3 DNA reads TGTGCCAGCAGTTACCGACAGGGGTATCAGCCCCAGCATTTT. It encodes CASSYRQGYQPQHF.

In DNA form, the CDR3 reads TGTGCCAGCAGCTTAAGCGGATACTACGAGCAGTACTTC. Amino acid sequence: CASSLSGYYEQYF. The J gene is TRBJ2-7, the V gene TRBV13; maybe TRBD2 (5 bases). V dropped 2 bases and J dropped 3 bases, with 8 bases sitting between them. From germline, CDR1 is PRHDT and CDR2 FYEKMQ (reference sequence). The CDR3 is 13 amino acids.

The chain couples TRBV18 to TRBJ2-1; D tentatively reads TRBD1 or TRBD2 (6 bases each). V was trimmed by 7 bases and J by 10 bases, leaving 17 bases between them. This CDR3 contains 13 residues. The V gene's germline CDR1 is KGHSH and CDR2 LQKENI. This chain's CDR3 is CASYSTGASEQFF. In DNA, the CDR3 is TGTGCCAGCTACTCGACGGGGGCGAGCGAGCAGTTCTTC.

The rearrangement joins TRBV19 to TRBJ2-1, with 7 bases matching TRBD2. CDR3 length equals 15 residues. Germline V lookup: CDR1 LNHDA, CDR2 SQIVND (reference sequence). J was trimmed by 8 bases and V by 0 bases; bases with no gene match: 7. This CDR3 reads CASSIDRAGRDEQFF. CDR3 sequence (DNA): TGTGCCAGTAGTATAGATCGGGCAGGGAGGGATGAGCAGTTCTTC.

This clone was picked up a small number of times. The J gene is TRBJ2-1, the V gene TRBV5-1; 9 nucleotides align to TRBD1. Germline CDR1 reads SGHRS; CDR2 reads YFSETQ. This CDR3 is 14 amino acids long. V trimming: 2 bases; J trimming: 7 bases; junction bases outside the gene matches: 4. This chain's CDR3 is CASSLADRGNEQFF. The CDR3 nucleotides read TGCGCCAGCAGCTTAGCGGACAGGGGTAATGAGCAGTTCTTC.

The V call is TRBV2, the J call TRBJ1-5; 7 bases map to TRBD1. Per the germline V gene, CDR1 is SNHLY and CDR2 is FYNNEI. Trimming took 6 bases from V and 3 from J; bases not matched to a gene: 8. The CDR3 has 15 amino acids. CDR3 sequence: CASSPGQQSNQPQHF. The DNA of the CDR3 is TGTGCCAGCAGCCCGGGACAGCAATCCAATCAGCCCCAGCATTTT.